This T cell receptor (beta chain) appears in the sequencing data of a study of blood T cell repertoires in COVID-19. Study information: Material from acute and convalescent COVID-19 was sourced from the United States, Italy and Spain. PBMCs, B-cell-depleted T cells, or T cells were the source of the cDNA or gDNA that made up the material.

Germline V gene sequence: CDR1 MNHNS, CDR2 SASEGT. With 1 base clipped from V and 8 bases from J, the junction kept 4 bases outside the gene matches. This CDR3 spans 14 amino acids. Per the original data handling: Amplification of reference gene primers provided the estimated nucleated cell counts. The method was immunoSEQ multiplex PCR; TCRdb's version includes in-frame clones alone and lacks a portion of them. The V and J calls and clone size are taken from that table; D and trimming were inferred from the DNA. Here the sample spans under 300,000 clones, 85% to 90% being singletons. The sequencing input was peripheral blood. The source is a woman between 40 and 55 years old who had recovered from COVID-19. This chain uses TRBV6-1 with TRBJ1-4; TRBD1 aligns across 7 bases. The CDR3 bases are TGTGCCAGCAGTGAAGGAGGGGGCGAAGAAAAACTGTTTTTT. Translation gives CASSEGGGEEKLFF.